The clone carrying this T cell receptor beta chain was counted only a few times. MiXCR was run by TCRdb on the RT-PCR reads, yielding one entry per CDR3 protein. The data contain about 680,000 distinct CDR3 sequences, around 14% of them singletons. The V end lost 1 base, the J end lost 0 bases, and 10 bases lay between the germline ends. Germline lookup yields CDR1 SGHTA and CDR2 FQGNSA. The CDR3 sequence is 16 residues long. The V gene is TRBV7-2, the J gene TRBJ1-3; D is possibly TRBD1 (5 bases). The TCR sequence derives from a female donor in good health, serving as a healthy control. Sequenced material: memory CD4+ T cells from blood. The CDR3 sequence: CASSLVGTSSGNTIYF. In DNA, the CDR3 is TGTGCCAGCAGCTTAGTTGGGACGAGCTCTGGAAACACCATATATTTT.